One and the same sample provided the 21 T cell receptor beta chains below, sequenced in a study of cytomegalovirus exposure and HLA in healthy donors. Use of 60 Vbeta and 13 Jbeta primers characterized the PCR. TCRdb's table, derived via immunoSEQ multiplex PCR, lists solely in-frame clones and lacks some. The data show approximately 100,000 clones, with about 81% seen just once and roughly 1.4% held by the top ten. The sequenced sample consisted of PBMCs. The source of these receptors is a man aged 35-49 years in good health and CMV-seronegative.

As to this clone: Sequence at one end of the junction differs from germline and may be a read error. The rearrangement links TRBV11-2 to TRBJ2-1; 7 bases map to TRBD2. Germline-derived CDR1 and CDR2 are SGHAT and FQNNGV. The CDR3 totals 18 residues. For the CDR3, the DNA is TGTGCCAGCAGCTTAGGGAGTGCGGCGGGGGTCTCCCACAATGAGCAGTTCTTC. Translating gives CASSLGSAAGVSHNEQFF.

The rearrangement uses TRBV2 and TRBJ1-1; no definite D call. The CDR3 totals 14 residues. The V end lost 7 bases, the J end lost 0 bases, and 12 bases lay between the germline ends. CDR1 is SNHLY and CDR2 is FYNNEI in the germline V gene. The DNA of the CDR3 is TGTGCCAGCACCATGACTGGCATGAACACTGAAGCTTTCTTT. Translated, it gives CASTMTGMNTEAFF.

This clone was observed a single time. The V gene is TRBV19, the J gene TRBJ1-4, with 9 bases matching TRBD1. J gave up 8 bases and V 5 bases, and 6 bases lay outside the gene matches. CDR3 length equals 14 residues. Germline CDR1 and CDR2: LNHDA and SQIVND (reference sequence). The CDR3 protein is CASSPGTGIEKLFF. The CDR3 nucleotides read TGTGCCAGTAGTCCTGGGACAGGGATCGAAAAACTGTTTTTT.

The chain employs TRBV2 and TRBJ1-5; D not resolved. The CDR3 is made up of 15 amino acids. V lost 4 bases to trimming and J lost 0 bases, with 10 bases between them. Germline lookup yields CDR1 SNHLY and CDR2 FYNNEI. CDR3 coding DNA: TGTGCCAGCAGTGCTTTAAGCTATAGCAATCAGCCCCAGCATTTT. It specifies CASSALSYSNQPQHF. The complete variable domain, with remaining parts taken from reference TRBV2 and TRBJ1-5, reads EPEVTQTPSHQVTQMGQEVILRCVPISNHLYFYWYRQILGQKVEFLVSFYNNEISEKSEIFDDQFSVERPDGSNFTLKIRSTKLEDSAMYFCASSALSYSNQPQHFGDGTRLSIL.

With regard to this clone: Distinct nucleotide sequences in the sample also encode this CDR3. The chain is built from TRBV6-5 and TRBJ1-1, with D unresolved. This CDR3 is 14 amino acids long. Germline CDR1 is MNHEY and CDR2 is SVGAGI. Trimming took off 0 bases at V and 1 base at J, with 6 bases between the two ends. The CDR3 sequence is CASSYSRGNTEAFF. DNA of the CDR3: TGTGCCAGCAGTTACTCGAGAGGGAACACTGAAGCTTTCTTT.

V is TRBV7-9 and J is TRBJ1-1, with D possibly matching TRBD1 (5 bases). Germline assignment: CDR1 SEHNR and CDR2 FQNEAQ (reference sequence). V lost 3 bases and J lost 8, with 10 bases in between. The CDR3 is 12 amino acids. CDR3 protein: CASSLPTEEAFF. CDR3 in DNA: TGTGCCAGCAGCTTGCCGACAGAAGAAGCTTTCTTT. Looking up the rest from reference TRBV7-9 and TRBJ1-1 gives the full variable domain: DTGVSQNPRHKITKRGQNVTFRCDPISEHNRLYWYRQTLGQGPEFLTYFQNEAQLEKSRLLSDRFSAERPKGSFSTLEIQRTEQGDSAMYLCASSLPTEEAFFGQGTRLTVV.

The chain links TRBV9 to TRBJ2-1; TRBD1 might be the D (5 bases). V lost 4 bases and J 5 bases, leaving 13 bases between the germline ends. CDR1 is SGDLS, CDR2 YYNGEE, per germline. CDR3 length equals 14 residues. In DNA, the CDR3 is TGTGCCAGCAGCTCACAGACAGTGGACAATGAGCAGTTCTTC. This encodes CASSSQTVDNEQFF. The complete variable domain, with remaining parts taken from reference TRBV9 and TRBJ2-1, reads DSGVTQTPKHLITATGQRVTLRCSPRSGDLSVYWYQQSLDQGLQFLIQYYNGEERAKGNILERFSAQQFPDLHSELNLSSLELGDSALYFCASSSQTVDNEQFFGPGTRLTVL.

V usage is TRBV2 and J usage is TRBJ1-1; possibly TRBD1 for D (5 bases). The V end lost 5 bases, the J end lost 1 base, and 8 bases lay between the germline ends. This CDR3 is 13 amino acids long. Looked up from germline, CDR1 is SNHLY and CDR2 is FYNNEI. CDR3: CASSPGQNTEAFF. Written as DNA, the CDR3 is TGTGCCAGCAGTCCAGGACAGAACACTGAAGCTTTCTTT. Drawing the rest from reference TRBV2 and TRBJ1-1, the complete variable domain is EPEVTQTPSHQVTQMGQEVILRCVPISNHLYFYWYRQILGQKVEFLVSFYNNEISEKSEIFDDQFSVERPDGSNFTLKIRSTKLEDSAMYFCASSPGQNTEAFFGQGTRLTVV.

The V call is TRBV19, the J call TRBJ2-2, with 10 bases aligning to TRBD1. Trimming removed 6 bases from V and 5 bases from J; junction bases left unmatched: 3. Germline-derived CDR1 and CDR2 are LNHDA and SQIVND (reference sequence). The CDR3 runs to 14 residues. CDR3 bases: TGTGCCAGTAGGCGGGACAGGGGAACCGGGGAGCTGTTTTTT. Encoded protein: CASRRDRGTGELFF.

V and J are TRBV13 and TRBJ2-1, with 9 bases that match TRBD1. CDR1 and CDR2 from the germline V gene are PRHDT and FYEKMQ (reference sequence). J gave up 3 bases and V 4 bases, and 4 bases lay outside the gene matches. The CDR3 runs 15 residues. DNA for the CDR3: TGTGCCAGCAGCTACTGGGACAGGGTCTACAATGAGCAGTTCTTC. Translation: CASSYWDRVYNEQFF.

The genes are TRBV29-1 and TRBJ1-4; the match to TRBD1 covers 8 bases. Trimming cost V 7 bases and J 8 bases; bases outside gene matches: 12. The CDR3 spans 14 residues. Germline CDR1 and CDR2: SQVTM and ANQGSEA. CDR3 in amino acids: CSAMAGTGDEKLFF. As DNA, the CDR3 is TGCAGCGCTATGGCCGGGACAGGAGACGAAAAACTGTTTTTT.

The chain couples TRBV6-1 to TRBJ2-1; D perhaps matches TRBD2 (6 bases). V was shortened by 1 base and J by 9 bases, with 16 bases between the two germline ends. The CDR3 has 15 residues. Germline V gives CDR1 MNHNS, CDR2 SASEGT. The chain's CDR3 is CASSEGTTPLGEQFF. CDR3 sequence (DNA): TGTGCCAGCAGTGAAGGGACTACCCCGCTCGGTGAGCAGTTCTTC.

This chain links TRBV10-1 with TRBJ2-1; D might be TRBD1 (5 bases). CDR3 length equals 13 residues. CDR1 and CDR2 (germline): WNHNN, SYGVQD (reference sequence). V was clipped by 3 bases and J by 5 bases, with 8 bases between them. CDR3: CASSDQGNNEQFF. CDR3 DNA: TGCGCCAGCAGTGACCAGGGTAACAATGAGCAGTTCTTC.

This sequence joins TRBV2 and TRBJ2-1; 13 bases align to TRBD2. The V gene's germline CDR1 is SNHLY and CDR2 FYNNEI. With V trimmed by 9 bases and J by 8 bases, 4 bases remained unmatched. This CDR3 has 13 residues. This CDR3 reads CARRTSGGYEQFF. Written as DNA, the CDR3 is TGTGCCAGGCGGACTAGCGGGGGCTATGAGCAGTTCTTC.

The rearrangement links TRBV6-5 to TRBJ1-1, with TRBD1 matching over 8 bases. Germline V CDR1 and CDR2: MNHEY, SVGAGI. This CDR3 spans 14 amino acids. With 6 bases clipped from V and 4 bases from J, the junction kept 7 bases outside the gene matches. The CDR3 nucleotides read TGTGCCAGCAGACCGGACAGGGTAGGCACTGAAGCTTTCTTT. Translated: CASRPDRVGTEAFF.

The chain has TRBV4-1 and TRBJ2-5; D not resolved. Trimming left V 4 bases short and J 0 bases short, with 6 bases between. In germline, CDR1 is MGHRA, CDR2 YSYEKL. CDR3 length equals 13 residues. This CDR3 is CASSPPDQETQYF. Here the CDR3 DNA reads TGCGCCAGCAGCCCTCCTGACCAAGAGACCCAGTACTTC.

The genes are TRBV15 and TRBJ2-2; 8 positions match TRBD2. CDR3 length equals 19 residues. Germline V gene sequence: CDR1 LNHNV, CDR2 YYDKDF (reference sequence). V shed 4 bases and J 4 bases; nucleotides not matched to a gene: 17. The CDR3 spells CATSKGGTRGGFRTGELFF. The CDR3 coding sequence is TGTGCCACCAGCAAAGGAGGGACTAGGGGGGGTTTCCGCACCGGGGAGCTGTTTTTT. Full variable domain (missing parts from reference TRBV15 and TRBJ2-2): DAMVIQNPRYQVTQFGKPVTLSCSQTLNHNVMYWYQQKSSQAPKLLFHYYDKDFNNEADTPDNFQSRRPNTSFCFLDIRSPGLGDTAMYLCATSKGGTRGGFRTGELFFGEGSRLTVL.

The V and J genes are TRBV28 and TRBJ1-2; 10 nucleotides align to TRBD1. This CDR3 contains 16 residues. The germline gives CDR1 MDHEN, CDR2 SYDVKM. The ends lost 3 bases at V and 8 bases at J; junction bases unmatched: 12. CDR3 loop: CASSFYRQGASGGYTF. The CDR3 DNA is TGTGCCAGCAGTTTTTACCGACAGGGGGCGTCGGGCGGCTACACCTTC.

The chain employs TRBV6-5 and TRBJ2-2, with D possibly being TRBD2 (6 bases). This CDR3 is built from 14 residues. Germline CDR1 reads MNHEY; CDR2 reads SVGAGI. V shed 6 bases and J shed 4 bases, with 12 bases lying between them. The CDR3 DNA is TGTGCCAGCAGGGGGGGACTTTCCACCGGGGAGCTGTTTTTT. Translated: CASRGGLSTGELFF.

Comment on this clone: The same CDR3 is also encoded by other DNA sequences in this sample. The V call is TRBV18, the J call TRBJ2-7; the D gene is possibly TRBD2 (5 bases). V lost 3 bases and J 6 bases, leaving 9 bases between the germline ends. The CDR3 is 12 residues long. Germline values: CDR1 KGHSH, CDR2 LQKENI. The CDR3 DNA reads as TGTGCCAGCTCACCCGGCGGGTCCGAGCAGTACTTC. Its protein is CASSPGGSEQYF.

The chain joins TRBV7-8 to TRBJ2-2; 8 bases match TRBD1. The CDR3 has 17 residues. Germline lookup yields CDR1 SGHVS and CDR2 FQNEAQ. V dropped 2 bases and J dropped 6; count of bases not matched to a gene: 11. Here the CDR3 DNA reads TGTGCCAGCAGCTTAAAAGCAAGGGACAGGTTCCCCGGGGAGCTGTTTTTT. The encoded protein is CASSLKARDRFPGELFF.